This TCR beta chain was documented in a study of OX40 agonist ivuxolimab in advanced cancers. Study information: Patients took ivuxolimab, an agonistic anti-OX40 (CD134) antibody.

Regarding this clone: The antigen is not known.

Exclusion of a patient followed from autoimmune disease history or systemic immunosuppression. The germline V and J ends were trimmed by 6 bases and 6 bases, with 15 bases remaining between them. CDR3 length: 14 residues. Germline CDR1 and CDR2: MNHEY and SMNVEV (reference sequence). Whole-study findings and limits: CD8+ T cells averaged more expanded clones than CD4+.

Profiled with immunoSEQ multiplex PCR; TCRdb holds only in-frame clones, not every one. The table includes 50,000 to 65,000 clones, just under 90% detected once. The sample consisted of CD4+ or CD8+ T cells sorted from blood, taken in a trial of the OX40 agonist ivuxolimab. This TCR was recovered from an adult with an advanced solid tumor such as melanoma, head and neck, liver or kidney cancer. This chain uses TRBV27 with TRBJ2-1; maybe TRBD2 (6 bases). In DNA form, the CDR3 reads TGTGCCAGCAGATGGTCCAGGGAGGTCAATGAGCAGTTCTTC. Translating gives CASRWSREVNEQFF.